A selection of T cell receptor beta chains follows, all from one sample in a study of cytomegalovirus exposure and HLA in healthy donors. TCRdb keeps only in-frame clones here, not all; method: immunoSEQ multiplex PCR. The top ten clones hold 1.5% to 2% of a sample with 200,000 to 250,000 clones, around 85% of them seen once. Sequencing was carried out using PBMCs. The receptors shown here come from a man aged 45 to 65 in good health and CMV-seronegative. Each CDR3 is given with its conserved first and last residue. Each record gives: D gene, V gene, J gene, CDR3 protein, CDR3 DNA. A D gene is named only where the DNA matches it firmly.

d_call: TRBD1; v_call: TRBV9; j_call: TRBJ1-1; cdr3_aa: CASSVVGQGGTEAFF; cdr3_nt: TGTGCCAGCAGCGTAGTGGGTCAGGGGGGCACTGAAGCTTTCTTT
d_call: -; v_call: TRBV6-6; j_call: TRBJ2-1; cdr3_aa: CASSSAMSHEQFF; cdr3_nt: TGTGCCAGCAGTTCCGCCATGAGTCATGAGCAGTTCTTC
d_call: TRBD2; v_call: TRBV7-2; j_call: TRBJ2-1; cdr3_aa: CASSLGLAGGPGEQFF; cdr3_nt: TGTGCCAGCAGCCTAGGGCTGGCGGGAGGGCCGGGTGAGCAGTTCTTC
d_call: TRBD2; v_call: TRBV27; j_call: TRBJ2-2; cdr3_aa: CATPGLAVTGELFF; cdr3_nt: TGTGCCACCCCGGGACTAGCGGTAACCGGGGAGCTGTTTTTT
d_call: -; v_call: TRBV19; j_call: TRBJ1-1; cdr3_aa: CASSIQASNTEAFF; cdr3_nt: TGTGCCAGTAGTATTCAGGCCTCGAACACTGAAGCTTTCTTT
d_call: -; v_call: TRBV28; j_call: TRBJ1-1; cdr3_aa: CASLQWNTEAFF; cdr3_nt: TGTGCCAGCCTCCAGTGGAACACTGAAGCTTTCTTT
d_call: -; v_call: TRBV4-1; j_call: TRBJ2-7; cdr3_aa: CASSQDVQAYEQYF; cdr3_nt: TGCGCCAGCAGCCAAGATGTGCAGGCCTACGAGCAGTACTTC
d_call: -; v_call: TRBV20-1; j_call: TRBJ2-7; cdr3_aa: CSARADYEQYF; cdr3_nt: TGCAGTGCTAGAGCAGACTACGAGCAGTACTTC
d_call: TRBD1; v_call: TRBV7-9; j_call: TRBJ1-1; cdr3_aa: CASSRIPDRANTEAFF; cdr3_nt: TGTGCCAGCAGCCGGATACCGGACAGGGCGAACACTGAAGCTTTCTTT
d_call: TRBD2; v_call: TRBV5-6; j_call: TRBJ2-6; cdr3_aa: CASSFGLAYHSGANVLTF; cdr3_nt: TGTGCCAGCAGCTTCGGACTAGCGTACCACTCTGGGGCCAACGTCCTGACTTTC
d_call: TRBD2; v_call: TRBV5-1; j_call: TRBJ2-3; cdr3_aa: CASSLGTSGSVDTQYF; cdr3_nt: TGCGCCAGCAGCTTGGGGACTAGCGGGAGTGTAGATACGCAGTATTTT
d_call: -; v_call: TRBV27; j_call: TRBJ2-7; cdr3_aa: CASSLSGLIMYEQYF; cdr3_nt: TGTGCCAGCAGTTTATCGGGGCTGATCATGTACGAGCAGTACTTC
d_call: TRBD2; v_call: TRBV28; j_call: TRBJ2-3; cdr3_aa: CASSSSGRGNTQYF; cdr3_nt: TGTGCCAGCAGCTCTAGCGGGAGGGGAAATACGCAGTATTTT